The 32 T cell receptor beta chains below come from one sample, sequenced in a study of OX40 agonist ivuxolimab in advanced cancers. Profiled with immunoSEQ multiplex PCR; TCRdb holds only in-frame clones, not every one. The repertoire holds some 70,000 clones, with just over 85% as singletons. Sequencing was performed on CD4+ or CD8+ T cells sorted from blood, taken in a trial of the OX40 agonist ivuxolimab. Source of these receptors: an adult with an advanced solid tumor such as melanoma, head and neck, liver or kidney cancer.

This clone was seen only a few times. This rearrangement joins TRBV5-1 to TRBJ1-4; D perhaps matches TRBD1 (5 bases). The germline V gene encodes CDR1 SGHRS and CDR2 YFSETQ. With 1 base removed from V and 7 bases from J, the gap between germline ends came to 8 bases. The CDR3 runs 13 residues. In DNA, the CDR3 is TGCGCCAGCAGCTTGAGCCAGGGTGAAAAACTGTTTTTT. Its translation: CASSLSQGEKLFF.

The V call is TRBV6-5, the J call TRBJ1-2; possible D gene TRBD1, 5 bases. CDR1 and CDR2 from the germline V gene are MNHEY and SVGAGI. The CDR3 is made up of 15 amino acids. Trimming took off 5 bases at V and 2 bases at J, with 15 bases between the two ends. In DNA, the CDR3 is TGTGCCAGCAGTCCTCTGGCGGGGGGAAACTATGGCTACACCTTC. Protein sequence: CASSPLAGGNYGYTF.

Written as DNA, the CDR3 is TGTGCCAGCAGCCTTATGACAGGGGGCTCCTACAATGAGCAGTTCTTC. Translation: CASSLMTGGSYNEQFF. The chain employs TRBV7-9 and TRBJ2-1; 9 bases are a match to TRBD1. Per germline, CDR1 SEHNR and CDR2 FQNEAQ (reference sequence). The CDR3 extends over 16 amino acids. V dropped 5 bases and J dropped 0; count of bases not matched to a gene: 5.

The V gene is TRBV7-2, the J gene TRBJ1-5; TRBD1 is a possible D gene (5 bases). CDR3 length equals 14 residues. From germline, CDR1 is SGHTA and CDR2 FQGNSA. V gave up 5 bases and J gave up 2 bases, with 10 bases separating them. CDR3: CASSPGIGNQPQHF. CDR3 coding DNA: TGTGCCAGCAGCCCAGGGATCGGCAATCAGCCCCAGCATTTT.

This chain uses TRBV30 with TRBJ2-7; D is undetermined. Germline V gene data show CDR1 as GTSNPN and CDR2 as SVGIG (reference sequence). The CDR3 loop spans 11 amino acids. With 4 bases removed from V and 0 bases from J, the gap between germline ends came to 4 bases. CDR3: CAWTRSYEQYF. For the CDR3, the DNA is TGTGCCTGGACGCGCTCCTACGAGCAGTACTTC.

V is TRBV27 and J is TRBJ1-5; D unclear. Germline V gives CDR1 MNHEY, CDR2 SMNVEV (reference sequence). V lost 2 bases to trimming and J lost 2 bases, with 7 bases between them. The CDR3 consists of 14 residues. CDR3 bases: TGTGCCAGCAGTTTAATCGGGCGCAATCAGCCCCAGCATTTT. Its translation: CASSLIGRNQPQHF.

This clone appeared a single time. The chain links TRBV7-2 to TRBJ1-1, with a tentative D call TRBD1 (5 bases). This CDR3 comprises 15 residues. Germline V CDR1 and CDR2: SGHTA, FQGNSA. Between the trimmed V and J ends, which lost 1 base and 6 bases, there was a span of 15 bases. The chain's CDR3 is CASSLEYVMGPEAFF. The DNA of the CDR3 is TGTGCCAGCAGCTTAGAGTACGTGATGGGGCCTGAAGCTTTCTTT.

This clone was observed a single time. This chain links TRBV6-5 with TRBJ2-7; D remains unclear. The CDR3 is 11 amino acids. Trimming left V 6 bases short and J 6 bases short, with 9 bases between. Germline V gene lookup returns CDR1 MNHEY and CDR2 SVGAGI. CDR3 DNA: TGTGCCAGCAGGGGCCTTGGCGAGCAGTACTTC. Residues: CASRGLGEQYF.

This chain connects TRBV5-1 to TRBJ1-1; no firm D call. The CDR3 extends over 13 amino acids. The ends were cut back, 0 bases at V and 7 bases at J, with 10 bases in the middle. CDR1 is SGHRS, CDR2 YFSETQ, per germline. The CDR3 nucleotides read TGCGCCAGCAGCTTGGCAGGTCGGGGTGAAGCTTTCTTT. Protein sequence: CASSLAGRGEAFF.

A single count supports this clone. The gene calls are TRBV11-3 and TRBJ2-7; TRBD1 might be the D (5 bases). CDR3 length equals 16 residues. The germline V and J ends were trimmed by 5 bases and 3 bases, with 20 bases remaining between them. Germline V gene lookup returns CDR1 SGHNT and CDR2 YENEEA. The CDR3 DNA sequence: TGTGCCAGCAGCCCAATGACAGCCCAGGGAAACTACGAGCAGTACTTC. It specifies CASSPMTAQGNYEQYF.

This chain links TRBV7-3 with TRBJ2-3; D is unresolved. Trimming stripped 5 bases from V and 3 bases from J, with 9 bases between. The CDR3 sequence is 13 residues long. Looked up from germline, CDR1 is SGHTA and CDR2 is FQGTGA. The CDR3 DNA is TGTGCCAGCAGCGCCATGGCAACAGATACGCAGTATTTT. Its translation: CASSAMATDTQYF.

This chain links TRBV10-3 with TRBJ2-7; the D gene is possibly TRBD2 (7 bases). Germline V gives CDR1 ENHRY, CDR2 SYGVKD. V was pared by 3 bases and J by 8 bases, with 20 bases between. The CDR3 contains 15 residues. This CDR3 reads CAISERGGDVGKQYF. The CDR3 nucleotides are TGTGCCATCAGTGAAAGAGGGGGGGATGTTGGAAAGCAGTACTTC.

The chain joins TRBV5-8 to TRBJ2-2; no reliable D call. The length of the CDR3 is 15 residues. Between the trimmed V and J ends, which lost 4 bases and 0 bases, there was a span of 10 bases. The germline V gene has CDR1 SGHTS and CDR2 YDEGEE. In nucleotides, the CDR3 is TGTGCCAGCAGCCTAGGAGTTTCGAACACCGGGGAGCTGTTTTTT. This gives the protein CASSLGVSNTGELFF.

This clone was seen once. The V and J genes are TRBV5-1 and TRBJ2-5; TRBD1 agrees at 8 bases. This CDR3 is 15 amino acids long. Unmatched junction bases numbered 9, after V lost 4 bases and J lost 4 bases. CDR1 is SGHRS, CDR2 YFSETQ, per germline. CDR3 in DNA: TGCGCCAGCAGCGTACTCGACAGGGGAGGAGAGACCCAGTACTTC. Its protein product is CASSVLDRGGETQYF.

This clone was counted a single time. The chain links TRBV6-1 to TRBJ2-1; weak D call: TRBD1 (6 bases). The germline gives CDR1 MNHNS, CDR2 SASEGT. The CDR3 is 13 residues long. V lost 8 bases to trimming and J lost 6 bases, with 14 bases between them. CDR3 protein: CASSAQGINEQFF. CDR3 DNA sequence: TGTGCCAGCTCTGCCCAGGGGATCAATGAGCAGTTCTTC.

This sequence joins TRBV19 and TRBJ2-1, with TRBD1 identical over 8 bases. The CDR3 covers 19 residues. Trimming took 3 bases from V and 0 from J; bases not matched to a gene: 13. The germline CDR1 and CDR2 sequences are LNHDA and SQIVND (reference sequence). The CDR3 bases are TGTGCCAGTAGTATGGCACAGGGGGGTGCAGTTAGCTCCTACAATGAGCAGTTCTTC. This translates into CASSMAQGGAVSSYNEQFF.

CDR3 region: CASSLSRTGLNEQFF. CDR3 bases: TGTGCCAGCAGCTTATCGCGGACAGGACTAAATGAGCAGTTCTTC. The chain recombines TRBV7-3 with TRBJ2-1, with a weak D call TRBD1 (7 bases). Per germline, CDR1 SGHTA and CDR2 FQGTGA. V was pared by 2 bases and J by 7 bases, with 15 bases between. CDR3 length: 15 residues.

This sequence joins TRBV5-4 and TRBJ1-2; TRBD1 matches 8 bases. Trimming removed 2 bases from V and 6 bases from J; junction bases left unmatched: 12. The CDR3 spans 16 residues. Germline lookup yields CDR1 SGHNT and CDR2 YYREEE (reference sequence). The CDR3 sequence: CASSFPGQAAGDGYTF. Written as DNA, the CDR3 is TGTGCCAGCAGCTTCCCGGGACAGGCCGCGGGGGATGGCTACACCTTC.

This chain uses TRBV9 with TRBJ2-1; 7 bases agree with TRBD1. The CDR3 totals 15 residues. The ends lost 2 bases at V and 7 bases at J; junction bases unmatched: 9. The germline V gene has CDR1 SGDLS and CDR2 YYNGEE. Here the CDR3 reads CASSVTGARPNEQFF. In nucleotides, the CDR3 is TGTGCCAGCAGCGTTACAGGGGCGAGACCGAATGAGCAGTTCTTC.

This clone appeared a few times. V gene TRBV10-3 combines with J gene TRBJ1-5, with D hard to call. Germline CDR1 reads ENHRY; CDR2 reads SYGVKD. Deletions cut 3 bases from V and 0 bases from J, with 9 bases between. The CDR3 is made up of 15 amino acids. The CDR3 DNA is TGTGCCATCAGTGATATTGGGTTTAGCAATCAGCCCCAGCATTTT. The encoded protein is CAISDIGFSNQPQHF.

The V call is TRBV29-1, the J call TRBJ2-1; D may be TRBD2 (7 bases). Germline V gives CDR1 SQVTM, CDR2 ANQGSEA. The V end lost 4 bases, the J end lost 6 bases, and 28 bases lay between the germline ends. This CDR3 region has 18 residues. CDR3 in amino acids: CSVVDRGADWSKANEQFF. CDR3 nucleotides: TGCAGCGTTGTTGACCGGGGGGCCGACTGGTCCAAGGCCAATGAGCAGTTCTTC.

This chain joins TRBV30 and TRBJ2-3, with no clear D. The germline CDR1 and CDR2 sequences are GTSNPN and SVGIG (reference sequence). The CDR3 covers 13 residues. Trimming stripped 3 bases from V and 2 bases from J, with 9 bases between. CDR3 nucleotide sequence: TGTGCCTGGAGACTCGGGTTCACAGATACGCAGTATTTT. It encodes CAWRLGFTDTQYF.

The V gene is TRBV7-2, the J gene TRBJ2-1, with D perhaps TRBD1 (6 bases). The V end was cut by 3 bases, the J end by 12 bases, with 12 bases between. Per germline, CDR1 SGHTA and CDR2 FQGNSA. The CDR3 loop spans 12 amino acids. The CDR3 sequence is CASSFTGTGQFF. The CDR3 DNA is TGTGCCAGCAGCTTTACAGGGACGGGGCAGTTCTTC.

V gene TRBV5-8 combines with J gene TRBJ2-3; either TRBD1 or TRBD2 may fit D (5 bases each). The germline V gene has CDR1 SGHTS and CDR2 YDEGEE. The CDR3 contains 15 residues. V lost 0 bases to trimming and J lost 0 bases, with 8 bases between them. The DNA of the CDR3 is TGTGCCAGCAGCTTGGGGGGGTTGAGCACAGATACGCAGTATTTT. It translates to CASSLGGLSTDTQYF.

The CDR3: CASSVRENEQYF. For the CDR3, the DNA is TGTGCCAGCAGCGTACGTGAAAACGAGCAGTACTTC. The chain employs TRBV9 and TRBJ2-7, with unresolved D. Germline-derived CDR1 and CDR2 are SGDLS and YYNGEE. Trimming removed 1 base at V and 5 bases at J, with 7 bases between. The CDR3 has 12 residues.

The chain recombines TRBV29-1 with TRBJ2-1, with 9 bases that match TRBD2. V dropped 6 bases and J dropped 7; count of bases not matched to a gene: 7. The CDR3 length is 13 residues. Germline loops: CDR1 SQVTM, CDR2 ANQGSEA. The CDR3 loop is CSVKAGGGNEQFF. CDR3 DNA sequence: TGCAGCGTAAAGGCGGGGGGGGGAAATGAGCAGTTCTTC.

This chain joins TRBV2 and TRBJ2-3; D gene uncertain. The CDR3 is 13 amino acids. The V end lost 2 bases, the J end lost 9 bases, and 12 bases lay between the germline ends. Germline V gene data show CDR1 as SNHLY and CDR2 as FYNNEI. CDR3 nucleotides: TGTGCCAGCAGTGAAATCAACTCAAGGACGCAGTATTTT. Translating it yields CASSEINSRTQYF.

The gene calls are TRBV18 and TRBJ2-1, with D perhaps TRBD1 (6 bases). The CDR3 length is 11 residues. Germline CDR1 KGHSH, CDR2 LQKENI. V was shortened by 5 bases and J by 13 bases, with 12 bases between the two germline ends. In DNA form, the CDR3 reads TGTGCCAGCTCAAGCCGGGACATACAGTTCTTC. It translates to CASSSRDIQFF.

This chain links TRBV6-6 with TRBJ1-3; D is unresolved. Trimming took off 6 bases at V and 8 bases at J, with 11 bases between the two ends. The CDR3 spans 12 residues. Germline V lookup: CDR1 MNHNY, CDR2 SVGAGI (reference sequence). CDR3 protein: CASSPFRDTIYF. As DNA, the CDR3 is TGTGCCAGCAGCCCTTTTCGGGACACCATATATTTT.

J is TRBJ1-2 and V is TRBV7-8, with unresolved D. Trimming removed 6 bases from V and 8 bases from J, with 13 bases in between. The CDR3 sequence is 12 residues long. Germline CDR1 reads SGHVS; CDR2 reads FQNEAQ. DNA for the CDR3: TGTGCCAGCAGTACGGTTCGGGAAGGCTACACCTTC. Translation: CASSTVREGYTF.

The V and J genes are TRBV5-1 and TRBJ2-2; a possible D gene is TRBD2 (5 bases). The CDR3 has 16 amino acids. V dropped 4 bases and J dropped 8 bases, with 21 bases sitting between them. Germline V gene data show CDR1 as SGHRS and CDR2 as YFSETQ. This chain's CDR3 is CASSTPTGIVKGELFF. DNA for the CDR3: TGCGCCAGCAGCACACCTACGGGGATAGTCAAGGGGGAGCTGTTTTTT.

The V call is TRBV18, the J call TRBJ1-6; no definite D call. The length of the CDR3 is 15 residues. Deletions cut 2 bases from V and 0 bases from J, with 5 bases between. The V gene's germline CDR1 is KGHSH and CDR2 LQKENI. The CDR3 region has the DNA TGTGCCAGCTCACCAAGAGGCTCCTATAATTCACCCCTCCACTTT. Amino acid sequence: CASSPRGSYNSPLHF. The whole variable domain, remainder taken from reference TRBV18 and TRBJ1-6, is NAGVMQNPRHLVRRRGQEARLRCSPMKGHSHVYWYRQLPEEGLKFMVYLQKENIIDESGMPKERFSAEFPKEGPSILRIQQVVRGDSAAYFCASSPRGSYNSPLHFGNGTRLTVT.